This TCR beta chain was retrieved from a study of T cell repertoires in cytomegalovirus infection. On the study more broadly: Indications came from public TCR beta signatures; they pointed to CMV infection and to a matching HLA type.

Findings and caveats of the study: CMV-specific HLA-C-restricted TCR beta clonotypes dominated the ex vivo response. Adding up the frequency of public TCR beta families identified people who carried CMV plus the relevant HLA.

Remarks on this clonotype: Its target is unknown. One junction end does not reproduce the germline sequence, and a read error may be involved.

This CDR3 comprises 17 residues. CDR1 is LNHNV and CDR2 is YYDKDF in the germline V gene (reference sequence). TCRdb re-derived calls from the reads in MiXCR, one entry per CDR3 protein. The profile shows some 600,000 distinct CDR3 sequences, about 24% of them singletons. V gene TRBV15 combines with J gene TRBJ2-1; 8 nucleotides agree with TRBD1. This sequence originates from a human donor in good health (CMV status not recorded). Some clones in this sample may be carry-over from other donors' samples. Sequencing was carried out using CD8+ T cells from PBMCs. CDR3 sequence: CVTSRKAGTGNYNEQFF. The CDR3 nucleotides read TGTGTCACCAGCAGGAAAGCCGGGACAGGTAACTACAATGAGCAGTTCTTC.